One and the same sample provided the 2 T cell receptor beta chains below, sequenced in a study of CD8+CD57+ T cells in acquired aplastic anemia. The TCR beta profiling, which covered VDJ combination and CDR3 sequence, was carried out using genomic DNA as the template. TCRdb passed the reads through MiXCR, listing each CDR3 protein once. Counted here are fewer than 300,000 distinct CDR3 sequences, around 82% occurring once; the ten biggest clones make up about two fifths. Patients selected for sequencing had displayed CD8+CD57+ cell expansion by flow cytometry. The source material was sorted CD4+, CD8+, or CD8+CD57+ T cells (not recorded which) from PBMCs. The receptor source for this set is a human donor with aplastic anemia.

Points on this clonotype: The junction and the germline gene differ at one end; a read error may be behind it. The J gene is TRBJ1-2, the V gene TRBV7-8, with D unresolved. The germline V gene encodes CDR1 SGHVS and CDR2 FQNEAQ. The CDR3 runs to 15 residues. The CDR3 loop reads CASTEAGGPDYGYTF. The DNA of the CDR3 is TGTGCCAGCACCGAAGCGGGAGGGCCGGACTATGGCTATACCTTC.

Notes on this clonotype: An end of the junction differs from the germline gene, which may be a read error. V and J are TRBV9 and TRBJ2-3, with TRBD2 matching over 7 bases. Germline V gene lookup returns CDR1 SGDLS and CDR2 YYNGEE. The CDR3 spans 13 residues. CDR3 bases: TGTGCCAGCAGCGGGGGGGGGAGGACCACTGAAGCTTTT. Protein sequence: CASSGGGRTTEAF. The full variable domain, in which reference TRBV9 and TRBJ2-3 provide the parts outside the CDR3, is DSGVTQTPKHLITATGQRVTLRCSPRSGDLSVYWYQQSLDQGLQFLIQYYNGEERAKGNILERFSAQQFPDLHSELNLSSLELGDSALYFCASSGGGRTTEAFGPGTRLTVL.